What follows are 24 T cell receptor beta chains derived from one specimen sequenced in a study of T cell responses to AZD1222 COVID-19 vaccine. Profiling relied on immunoSEQ multiplex PCR, and the TCRdb table lists in-frame clones only, not all of them. The sample lists under 150,000 clones, more than 85% occurring once. The sequenced sample was peripheral blood, obtained on day 0 of AZD1222 vaccination. Every receptor here comes from an adult in good health.

V usage is TRBV28 and J usage is TRBJ2-5; D is uncertain. The CDR3 runs to 11 residues. With 7 bases removed from V and 4 bases from J, the gap between germline ends came to 7 bases. Germline V gene sequence: CDR1 MDHEN, CDR2 SYDVKM. The CDR3 DNA sequence: TGTGCCAGCACCTCATCAGAGACCCAGTACTTC. Amino acid sequence: CASTSSETQYF.

This clone was detected only once. The chain is built from TRBV18 and TRBJ1-2; D is uncertain. CDR3 length equals 14 residues. Germline V gives CDR1 KGHSH, CDR2 LQKENI. Trimming removed 0 bases at V and 3 bases at J, with 8 bases between. CDR3 bases: TGTGCCAGCTCACCACCGGGCGGGCACTATGGCTACACCTTC. This gives the protein CASSPPGGHYGYTF.

The gene calls are TRBV3-1 (or the pseudogene TRBV3-2) and TRBJ1-2, with D unclear. The ends were cut back, 1 base at V and 7 bases at J, with 4 bases in the middle. CDR3 length: 11 amino acids. Germline V gene lookup returns CDR1 LGHDT and CDR2 YNNKEL (reference sequence). The CDR3 is CASSQVGGYTF. DNA of the CDR3: TGTGCCAGCAGCCAAGTGGGTGGCTACACCTTC.

Written as DNA, the CDR3 is TGTGCCTGGAACCAGGGATCGAACACCGGGGAGCTGTTTTTT. This codes for CAWNQGSNTGELFF. V gene TRBV30 combines with J gene TRBJ2-2, with D tentatively TRBD1 (5 bases). The CDR3 runs 14 residues. Germline V gene sequence: CDR1 GTSNPN, CDR2 SVGIG (reference sequence). The germline V and J ends were trimmed by 4 bases and 0 bases, with 9 bases remaining between them.

J is TRBJ1-6 and V is TRBV1; no DNA check was done on the table's D call, TRBD1. TRBV1 corresponds to a pseudogene. The CDR3 runs to 18 residues. The CDR3 spells CTSSQGRPGTGGGSPLHF. The CDR3 nucleotides are TGCACCAGCAGCCAAGGGCGTCCCGGGACAGGGGGAGGTTCACCCCTCCACTTT.

This chain connects TRBV10-1 to TRBJ2-7; TRBD1 aligns across 12 bases. J was trimmed by 5 bases and V by 2 bases; bases with no gene match: 4. This CDR3 has 15 amino acids. Germline lookup yields CDR1 WNHNN and CDR2 SYGVQD (reference sequence). CDR3 sequence (DNA): TGCGCCAGCAGTGAGGGGACAGGGGGCAGGGACGAGCAGTACTTC. This gives the protein CASSEGTGGRDEQYF.

This clone is a singleton in its sample. In nucleotides, the CDR3 is TGTGCCAGCAGCCCGCTGGGACCCCGTAACCACGAGCAGTACTTC. Translating gives CASSPLGPRNHEQYF. V is TRBV11-2 and J is TRBJ2-7; tentatively, D is TRBD1 or TRBD2 (5 bases each). Germline CDR1 and CDR2: SGHAT and FQNNGV. Trimming removed 5 bases from V and 5 bases from J, with 19 bases in between. This CDR3 has 15 residues.

The chain recombines TRBV18 with TRBJ2-7; TRBD2 might be the D (6 bases). The V and J ends lost 2 bases and 1 base respectively, with 12 bases between them. This CDR3 region has 15 residues. Germline CDR1 is KGHSH and CDR2 is LQKENI. The CDR3 coding sequence is TGTGCCAGCTCACCAAAAGCCGGGAGTTCCTACGAGCAGTACTTC. It yields the protein CASSPKAGSSYEQYF. The whole variable domain, remainder taken from reference TRBV18 and TRBJ2-7, is NAGVMQNPRHLVRRRGQEARLRCSPMKGHSHVYWYRQLPEEGLKFMVYLQKENIIDESGMPKERFSAEFPKEGPSILRIQQVVRGDSAAYFCASSPKAGSSYEQYFGPGTRLTVT.

This clone was recorded once. The chain joins TRBV5-1 to TRBJ1-1; TRBD1 matches at 7 bases. This CDR3 has 14 residues. CDR1 is SGHRS and CDR2 is YFSETQ in the germline V gene. Trimming took 0 bases from V and 5 from J; bases not matched to a gene: 4. The CDR3 spells CASSLAGGWTEAFF. CDR3 coding DNA: TGCGCCAGCAGCTTGGCAGGGGGTTGGACTGAAGCTTTCTTT.

V usage is TRBV27 and J usage is TRBJ2-7; D is uncertain. Germline V lookup: CDR1 MNHEY, CDR2 SMNVEV (reference sequence). The CDR3 sequence is 15 residues long. Between the trimmed V and J ends, which lost 0 bases and 2 bases, there was a span of 11 bases. The CDR3: CASSLSPQRAYEQYF. As DNA, the CDR3 is TGTGCCAGCAGTTTATCCCCCCAGAGAGCCTACGAGCAGTACTTC.

The V call is TRBV27, the J call TRBJ2-1; TRBD1 or TRBD2 may be the D gene (5 bases each). CDR3 length: 13 amino acids. Germline CDR1 reads MNHEY; CDR2 reads SMNVEV (reference sequence). CDR3 protein: CVSQRGGLNEQFF. The DNA of the CDR3 is TGTGTGTCTCAACGGGGCGGGCTCAATGAGCAGTTCTTC.

The chain combines TRBV5-1 with TRBJ1-5, with TRBD1 matching over 10 bases. Trimming cost V 4 bases and J 5 bases; bases outside gene matches: 9. The CDR3 contains 16 residues. CDR1 SGHRS and CDR2 YFSETQ come from the germline V gene. The CDR3 sequence: CASSPGDRGGDQPQHF. The DNA for the CDR3 is TGCGCCAGCAGCCCCGGGGACAGGGGAGGGGATCAGCCCCAGCATTTT.

This chain joins TRBV5-1 and TRBJ2-7; 10 positions agree with TRBD1. Trimming at V came to 4 bases and at J to 9 bases, leaving 16 bases not matched to a gene. The CDR3 runs 16 residues. Germline V gene sequence: CDR1 SGHRS, CDR2 YFSETQ. The CDR3 loop is CASSALSGTGDFGQYF. CDR3 DNA: TGCGCCAGCAGCGCTTTGTCCGGGACAGGGGATTTTGGGCAGTACTTC. The full variable domain, its missing parts supplied by reference TRBV5-1 and TRBJ2-7, is KAGVTQTPRYLIKTRGQQVTLSCSPISGHRSVSWYQQTPGQGLQFLFEYFSETQRNKGNFPGRFSGRQFSNSRSEMNVSTLELGDSALYLCASSALSGTGDFGQYFGPGTRLTVT.

This chain joins TRBV25-1 and TRBJ1-2; D is unresolved. The V and J ends lost 2 bases and 4 bases respectively, with 11 bases between them. This CDR3 spans 14 amino acids. Germline CDR1 MGHDK, CDR2 SYGVNS. The CDR3 sequence: CASSEPGRSYGYTF. The CDR3 DNA reads as TGTGCCAGCAGTGAACCTGGACGAAGCTATGGCTACACCTTC.

This chain joins TRBV27 and TRBJ2-1; D might be TRBD2 (6 bases). The V gene's germline CDR1 is MNHEY and CDR2 SMNVEV (reference sequence). The V and J ends lost 4 bases and 12 bases respectively, with 13 bases between them. The CDR3 sequence is 12 residues long. The CDR3 region has the DNA TGTGCCAGCAGTTACGGAGGGAAGGGGCAGTTCTTC. Its translation: CASSYGGKGQFF.

This clone is a singleton in its sample. V usage is TRBV27 and J usage is TRBJ2-3; 12 bases fit TRBD2. The CDR3 has 18 residues. The ends lost 6 bases at V and 0 bases at J; junction bases unmatched: 10. Germline lookup yields CDR1 MNHEY and CDR2 SMNVEV (reference sequence). The CDR3 sequence: CASSPRLAGGTSTDTQYF. CDR3 DNA: TGTGCCAGCAGCCCGCGGCTAGCGGGAGGGACTAGCACAGATACGCAGTATTTT.

This clone was picked up one time. The gene calls are TRBV30 and TRBJ2-7; D not certain. Germline assignment: CDR1 GTSNPN and CDR2 SVGIG (reference sequence). CDR3 length equals 13 residues. Trimming pared 1 base from V and 5 bases from J, leaving 12 bases between. The CDR3 region is CAWSAGSLNEQYF. The CDR3 DNA sequence: TGTGCCTGGAGTGCGGGCAGTTTAAACGAGCAGTACTTC. The full variable domain, its missing parts supplied by reference TRBV30 and TRBJ2-7, is SQTIHQWPATLVQPVGSPLSLECTVEGTSNPNLYWYRQAAGRGLQLLFYSVGIGQISSEVPQNLSASRPQDRQFILSSKKLLLSDSGFYLCAWSAGSLNEQYFGPGTRLTVT.

The V call is TRBV18, the J call TRBJ1-5, with D hard to call. Deletions cut 3 bases from V and 7 bases from J, with 7 bases between. This CDR3 is 12 amino acids long. Germline V lookup: CDR1 KGHSH, CDR2 LQKENI. Here the CDR3 reads CASSPLGQPQHF. The DNA of the CDR3 is TGTGCCAGCTCACCGCTGGGGCAGCCCCAGCATTTT.

The gene calls are TRBV28 and TRBJ2-5; 7 bases are shared with TRBD1. In germline, CDR1 is MDHEN, CDR2 SYDVKM. The CDR3 runs to 13 residues. Unmatched junction bases numbered 5, after V lost 8 bases and J lost 2 bases. The CDR3 DNA reads as TGTGCCAGCGGCCAGGGGGATCAAGAGACCCAGTACTTC. It translates to CASGQGDQETQYF.

This sequence joins TRBV12-3 or TRBV12-4 and TRBJ1-1, with D unresolved. The CDR3 loop spans 12 amino acids. V lost 8 bases to trimming and J lost 4 bases, with 11 bases between them. This CDR3 is CASGWGGTEAFF. In nucleotides, the CDR3 is TGTGCCAGCGGGTGGGGAGGCACTGAAGCTTTCTTT.

The chain recombines TRBV11-2 with TRBJ2-7; perhaps TRBD1 as D (6 bases). Germline CDR1 and CDR2: SGHAT and FQNNGV. The V end lost 5 bases, the J end lost 0 bases, and 20 bases lay between the germline ends. The CDR3 has 17 amino acids. In nucleotides, the CDR3 is TGTGCCAGCAGCCAACTAACAGGGTCTAGGAGCTCCTACGAGCAGTACTTC. This encodes CASSQLTGSRSSYEQYF.

This chain links TRBV28 with TRBJ2-3, with TRBD2 matching over 7 bases. With 7 bases clipped from V and 0 bases from J, the junction kept 7 bases outside the gene matches. This CDR3 has 15 residues. Germline V gene data show CDR1 as MDHEN and CDR2 as SYDVKM. CDR3 bases: TGTGCCAGCAAGGCGTCTAGCGGAAGCACAGATACGCAGTATTTT. Translating gives CASKASSGSTDTQYF.

The V and J genes are TRBV6-2 or TRBV6-3 and TRBJ2-7, with 13 bases that match TRBD2. The CDR3 is 18 residues long. CDR1 and CDR2 (germline): MNHEY, SVGEGT. V gave up 2 bases and J gave up 2 bases; unmatched junction bases: 9. The CDR3 protein is CASSYGLAGDLGAYEQYF. The CDR3 DNA reads TGTGCCAGCAGTTACGGACTAGCGGGAGATCTGGGCGCCTACGAGCAGTACTTC.

V gene TRBV7-9 combines with J gene TRBJ2-2; D remains ambiguous. Trimming pared 1 base from V and 4 bases from J, leaving 4 bases between. Germline-derived CDR1 and CDR2 are SEHNR and FQNEAQ (reference sequence). The length of the CDR3 is 13 residues. The CDR3 loop reads CASSLGSTGELFF. DNA for the CDR3: TGTGCCAGCAGCTTAGGGTCCACCGGGGAGCTGTTTTTT.